These 14 T cell receptor beta chains share one sample of origin, sequenced in a study of Graves' ophthalmopathy and Graves' hyperthyroidism. The authors amplified TCR beta CDR3 regions, and they did so from RNA transcripts for repertoire sequencing. A first-round RT-PCR used HTBI primers, followed by a second-round multiplex PCR. Each CDR3 protein gets one entry after TCRdb re-called the multiplex PCR reads with MiXCR. The sample contains 350,000 or so distinct CDR3 sequences, roughly 15% of which appear only once. Sequenced input: peripheral blood. The receptor set was obtained from an adult man with Graves' ophthalmopathy.

The rearrangement uses TRBV28 and TRBJ1-6; D is uncertain. Trimming left V 2 bases short and J 15 bases short, with 11 bases between. CDR3 length: 12 residues. CDR1 and CDR2 (germline): MDHEN, SYDVKM. The CDR3 here is CASSLRAEVLHF. CDR3 DNA sequence: TGTGCCAGCAGTTTAAGGGCAGAGGTCCTCCACTTT.

This clonotype was recorded a few times. The rearrangement uses TRBV6-1 and TRBJ2-2, with TRBD2 matching 10 bases. V shed 6 bases and J 6 bases; nucleotides not matched to a gene: 7. CDR1 MNHNS and CDR2 SASEGT come from the germline V gene. This CDR3 has 15 residues. The CDR3 DNA reads TGTGCCAGCAGCCCCGGGACTAGCGTGGCCGGGGAGCTGTTTTTT. Protein product: CASSPGTSVAGELFF.

This chain uses TRBV2 with TRBJ1-2; perhaps TRBD1 as D (6 bases). This CDR3 has 15 residues. The germline gives CDR1 SNHLY, CDR2 FYNNEI. Trimming removed 2 bases from V and 7 bases from J, with 17 bases in between. The CDR3 sequence: CASSERGTYSPGYTF. DNA of the CDR3: TGTGCCAGCAGTGAAAGGGGGACATATTCCCCTGGCTACACCTTC.

This clonotype was observed at least ten times. The chain is built from TRBV2 and TRBJ2-7; 14 bases agree with TRBD2. This CDR3 is built from 15 residues. The V gene end was trimmed by 6 bases and the J gene end by 5 bases; junction bases not matched to a gene: 6. Germline assignment: CDR1 SNHLY and CDR2 FYNNEI. In nucleotides, the CDR3 is TGTGCCAGCAGAGCCGGGACTAGCGGGGGACACGAGCAGTACTTC. It encodes CASRAGTSGGHEQYF. Full variable domain (outside the CDR3, taken from reference TRBV2 and TRBJ2-7): EPEVTQTPSHQVTQMGQEVILRCVPISNHLYFYWYRQILGQKVEFLVSFYNNEISEKSEIFDDQFSVERPDGSNFTLKIRSTKLEDSAMYFCASRAGTSGGHEQYFGPGTRLTVT.

This clonotype was observed at least ten times. The chain joins TRBV6-1 to TRBJ1-2; 9 bases align to TRBD1. J lost 7 bases, V lost 5 bases, and 8 bases had no gene match. Germline assignment: CDR1 MNHNS and CDR2 SASEGT. The CDR3 sequence is 14 residues long. The DNA of the CDR3 is TGTGCCAGCAGTCCCGGACAGGGGACACGTGGCTACACCTTC. As protein: CASSPGQGTRGYTF.

In its sample, this clonotype was seen many times. This chain joins TRBV29-1 and TRBJ1-2; D is unresolved. Trimming left V 3 bases short and J 8 bases short, with 10 bases between. Germline loops: CDR1 SQVTM, CDR2 ANQGSEA. This CDR3 contains 11 residues. The CDR3 loop reads CSVELAGGYTF. CDR3 bases: TGCAGCGTTGAGTTAGCGGGGGGCTACACCTTC.

This clonotype was seen ten or more times. The V call is TRBV5-1, the J call TRBJ1-1; D unresolved. The V gene's germline CDR1 is SGHRS and CDR2 YFSETQ. Trimming pared 0 bases from V and 5 bases from J, leaving 14 bases between. The CDR3 has 15 amino acids. The CDR3 here is CASSLVGSTKTEAFF. DNA for the CDR3: TGCGCCAGCAGCTTGGTTGGCTCGACGAAAACTGAAGCTTTCTTT.

Ten or more counts support this clonotype. V is TRBV12-3 or TRBV12-4 and J is TRBJ2-7; tentatively, D is TRBD1 (6 bases). The CDR3 length is 16 residues. V lost 3 bases to trimming and J lost 4 bases, with 19 bases between them. The CDR3 DNA follows: TGTGCCAGCAGTTTTGGTTTTGGGACAAAGAATTACGAGCAGTACTTC. Translating gives CASSFGFGTKNYEQYF.

In this sample, this clonotype turned up a few times. The V call is TRBV12-3 or TRBV12-4, the J call TRBJ1-2, with D possibly matching TRBD1 (6 bases). The CDR3 is made up of 14 amino acids. V lost 0 bases to trimming and J lost 4 bases, with 9 bases between them. CDR3 DNA: TGTGCCAGCAGTTTAGCAAGGGGGTTCTATGGCTACACCTTC. This encodes CASSLARGFYGYTF.

This clonotype was detected many times. The chain links TRBV4-2 to TRBJ2-7; D is possibly TRBD2 (5 bases). The CDR3 has 16 residues. V was cut by 0 bases and J by 0 bases, with 12 bases left in between. Germline loops: CDR1 LGHNA, CDR2 YNFKEQ. The CDR3 DNA reads TGTGCCAGCAGCCAAGATGGGAGTCTTACCTCCTACGAGCAGTACTTC. Translation gives CASSQDGSLTSYEQYF.

As for this clonotype: A single base separates this from a much larger clone, so it may be a read error. This chain connects TRBV14 to TRBJ1-1, with D unclear. Germline CDR1 is SGHDN and CDR2 is FVKESK. The CDR3 is made up of 13 amino acids. Trimming left V 5 bases short and J 6 bases short, with 13 bases between. The CDR3 DNA reads as TGTGCCAGCAGCGCATTCTTATCGCCTGAAGCTTTCTTT. Its translation: CASSAFLSPEAFF.

This clonotype was detected many times. The chain recombines TRBV27 with TRBJ2-5; D possibly corresponds to TRBD1 (5 bases). Germline values: CDR1 MNHEY, CDR2 SMNVEV (reference sequence). Trimming took off 5 bases at V and 5 bases at J, with 24 bases between the two ends. The length of the CDR3 is 17 residues. The CDR3 nucleotides read TGTGCCAGCAGTCCCAGGAGACCAGGGTCGGGTTTGGAGACCCAGTACTTC. Translated, it gives CASSPRRPGSGLETQYF.

This clonotype was recorded many times. The rearrangement joins TRBV12-3 or TRBV12-4 to TRBJ1-2, with D possibly matching TRBD1 (6 bases). Trimming pared 6 bases from V and 4 bases from J, leaving 12 bases between. The CDR3 covers 13 residues. The chain's CDR3 is CASSPTGVYGYTF. CDR3 bases: TGTGCCAGCAGCCCGACAGGAGTCTATGGCTACACCTTC.

This clonotype came up many times. The chain couples TRBV20-1 to TRBJ1-1, with a tentative D call TRBD1 (6 bases). The CDR3 totals 14 residues. Germline CDR1 is DFQATT and CDR2 is SNEGSKA (reference sequence). Trimming shortened V by 6 bases and J by 4 bases, and 18 bases separated the two germline ends. CDR3 protein: CSALRGASGTEAFF. The CDR3 coding sequence is TGCAGTGCGCTTAGGGGGGCATCCGGCACTGAAGCTTTCTTT.